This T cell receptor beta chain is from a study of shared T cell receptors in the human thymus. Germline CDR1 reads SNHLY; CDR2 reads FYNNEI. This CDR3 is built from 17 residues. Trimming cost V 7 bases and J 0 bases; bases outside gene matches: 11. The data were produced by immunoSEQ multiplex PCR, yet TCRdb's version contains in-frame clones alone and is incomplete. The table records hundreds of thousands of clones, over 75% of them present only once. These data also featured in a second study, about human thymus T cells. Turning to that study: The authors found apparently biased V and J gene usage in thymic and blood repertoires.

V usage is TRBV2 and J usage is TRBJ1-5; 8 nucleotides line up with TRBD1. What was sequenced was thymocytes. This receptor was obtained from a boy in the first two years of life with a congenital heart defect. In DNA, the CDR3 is TGTGCCAGCACCGGATTGGACAGGGCGTATAGCAATCAGCCCCAGCATTTT. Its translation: CASTGLDRAYSNQPQHF.